These 28 T cell receptor beta chains were sequenced from one sample in a study of blood T cell repertoires in COVID-19 (dated by TCRdb to the early 2020s). The method behind the library was the immunoSEQ multiplex PCR assay. TCRdb carries this immuneACCESS record with in-frame sequences only. Its versions omit some clonotypes, under half of them owing to an unresolved V gene in the studies checked, with the rest unexplained. The sample table records 150,000 to 200,000 clones; 79% of these occur just once. The ten largest clones capture 8.1% of the sample. The specimen sequenced was peripheral blood. Receptors were obtained from a woman aged 55-69 years with COVID-19, enrolled during active disease.

The V call is TRBV24-1, the J call TRBJ2-2; 10 bases map to TRBD1. V trimming: 4 bases; J trimming: 3 bases; junction bases outside the gene matches: 4. CDR3 length equals 16 residues. Per germline, CDR1 KGHDR and CDR2 SFDVKD. CDR3 nucleotide sequence: TGTGCCACCAGTGACCCCGGGACAGGGGACACCGGGGAGCTGTTTTTT. Protein product: CATSDPGTGDTGELFF.

The rearrangement joins TRBV5-4 to TRBJ2-1, with 13 bases aligning to TRBD2. The germline V gene encodes CDR1 SGHNT and CDR2 YYREEE (reference sequence). The trim removed 4 bases at V and 0 bases at J, leaving 7 bases unmatched. The CDR3 is 18 amino acids. CDR3 region: CASSQTSGGLSSYNEQFF. Here the CDR3 DNA reads TGTGCCAGCAGCCAGACTAGCGGGGGGCTGAGCTCCTACAATGAGCAGTTCTTC.

The CDR3 bases are TGTGCCAGCAGCCAAGATGTAACAGTTCCTAATACGCAGTATTTT. As protein: CASSQDVTVPNTQYF. The chain is built from TRBV3-1 (or the pseudogene TRBV3-2) and TRBJ2-3; D gene ambiguous. The CDR3 is 15 amino acids. Germline V CDR1 and CDR2: LGHDT, YNNKEL (reference sequence). The V end was cut by 0 bases, the J end by 7 bases, with 14 bases between.

The rearrangement uses TRBV15 and TRBJ1-4, with 7 nucleotides matching TRBD1. CDR1 and CDR2 from the germline V gene are LNHNV and YYDKDF (reference sequence). V lost 4 bases and J lost 7; bases outside the gene matches: 9. The length of the CDR3 is 15 residues. The CDR3 DNA reads as TGTGCCACCAGCACTTCCGGGACAGTGGGTGAAAAACTGTTTTTT. Protein sequence: CATSTSGTVGEKLFF. Full variable domain (rest looked up from reference TRBV15 and TRBJ1-4): DAMVIQNPRYQVTQFGKPVTLSCSQTLNHNVMYWYQQKSSQAPKLLFHYYDKDFNNEADTPDNFQSRRPNTSFCFLDIRSPGLGDTAMYLCATSTSGTVGEKLFFGSGTQLSVL.

V usage is TRBV5-1 and J usage is TRBJ2-4; tentative D call: TRBD2 (5 bases). The ends were cut back, 4 bases at V and 8 bases at J, with 16 bases in the middle. This CDR3 is built from 14 residues. From germline, CDR1 is SGHRS and CDR2 YFSETQ. The CDR3 nucleotides read TGCGCCAGCAGCGCAGCATCGGTGAGGGACATTCAGTACTTC. It yields the protein CASSAASVRDIQYF.

The chain has TRBV29-1 and TRBJ1-4; D gene unclear. Germline values: CDR1 SQVTM, CDR2 ANQGSEA. The germline V and J ends were trimmed by 4 bases and 3 bases, with 9 bases remaining between them. The CDR3 extends over 13 amino acids. CDR3 sequence reads: CSVVPGANEKLFF. CDR3 sequence (DNA): TGCAGCGTTGTTCCCGGGGCTAATGAAAAACTGTTTTTT.

This clone was seen once. This chain links TRBV3-1 (or the pseudogene TRBV3-2) with TRBJ1-1; TRBD1 is a possible D gene (5 bases). V shed 4 bases and J shed 1 base, with 13 bases lying between them. CDR3 size: 15 residues. Germline CDR1 and CDR2: LGHDT and YNNKEL (reference sequence). Here the CDR3 reads CASSRLPQENTEAFF. CDR3 coding DNA: TGTGCCAGCAGCCGGCTCCCACAGGAGAACACTGAAGCTTTCTTT.

The chain combines TRBV5-1 with TRBJ2-5, with 13 bases matching TRBD2. The germline gives CDR1 SGHRS, CDR2 YFSETQ. V was clipped by 3 bases and J by 1 base; unmatched bases: 3. The length of the CDR3 is 16 residues. CDR3 coding DNA: TGCGCCAGCAGCTGGCGGACTAGCGGGAGCCAAGAGACCCAGTACTTC. Protein: CASSWRTSGSQETQYF. Full variable domain (outside the CDR3, taken from reference TRBV5-1 and TRBJ2-5): KAGVTQTPRYLIKTRGQQVTLSCSPISGHRSVSWYQQTPGQGLQFLFEYFSETQRNKGNFPGRFSGRQFSNSRSEMNVSTLELGDSALYLCASSWRTSGSQETQYFGPGTRLLVL.

This clone was found a few times. J is TRBJ2-2 and V is TRBV7-9; TRBD2 matches at 11 bases. The V gene end was trimmed by 6 bases and the J gene end by 7 bases; junction bases not matched to a gene: 7. This CDR3 has 15 residues. Germline CDR1 reads SEHNR; CDR2 reads FQNEAQ (reference sequence). CDR3 in DNA: TGTGCCAGCAGTTCCACTAGCGGGGGATTCGGGGAGCTGTTTTTT. Its translation is CASSSTSGGFGELFF.

The chain uses TRBV7-2 and TRBJ2-3, with 9 positions matching TRBD1. There are 14 residues in the CDR3. The ends lost 3 bases at V and 8 bases at J; junction bases unmatched: 6. Germline CDR1 and CDR2: SGHTA and FQGNSA. The CDR3 bases are TGTGCCAGCAGCTTGTACAGGGGGCGAGGTACGCAGTATTTT. Its protein product is CASSLYRGRGTQYF.

The chain has TRBV7-9 and TRBJ2-1; 7 bases align to TRBD2. Per germline, CDR1 SEHNR and CDR2 FQNEAQ (reference sequence). The V gene end was trimmed by 7 bases and the J gene end by 6 bases; junction bases not matched to a gene: 3. This CDR3 contains 12 residues. The CDR3: CASNPGGNEQFF. CDR3 nucleotides: TGTGCCAGCAACCCGGGGGGCAATGAGCAGTTCTTC.

This chain links TRBV9 with TRBJ1-2; weak D call: TRBD1 (6 bases). Trimming pared 6 bases from V and 1 base from J, leaving 13 bases between. The germline gives CDR1 SGDLS, CDR2 YYNGEE. The length of the CDR3 is 14 residues. CDR3 amino acids: CASTRQARNYGYTF. Written as DNA, the CDR3 is TGTGCCAGCACCAGACAGGCCCGTAACTATGGCTACACCTTC. Based on the CDR3 plus reference TRBV9 and TRBJ1-2, the full variable domain is DSGVTQTPKHLITATGQRVTLRCSPRSGDLSVYWYQQSLDQGLQFLIQYYNGEERAKGNILERFSAQQFPDLHSELNLSSLELGDSALYFCASTRQARNYGYTFGSGTRLTVV.

The chain combines TRBV7-3 with TRBJ2-2, with D possibly matching TRBD2 (6 bases). This CDR3 comprises 15 residues. Deletions cut 5 bases from V and 0 bases from J, with 10 bases between. Germline loops: CDR1 SGHTA, CDR2 FQGTGA. The CDR3 is CASSPGVSNTGELFF. CDR3 coding DNA: TGTGCCAGCAGCCCGGGGGTCTCGAACACCGGGGAGCTGTTTTTT.

This chain links TRBV18 with TRBJ2-2; D is ambiguous. The V gene's germline CDR1 is KGHSH and CDR2 LQKENI. The CDR3 consists of 19 residues. V lost 0 bases to trimming and J lost 0 bases, with 17 bases between them. The CDR3 reads CASSPPTGIGLTNTGELFF. The CDR3 DNA reads as TGTGCCAGCTCACCACCGACGGGTATAGGTCTAACGAACACCGGGGAGCTGTTTTTT.

The chain joins TRBV7-8 to TRBJ2-2, with D possibly matching TRBD1 (5 bases). Per the germline V gene, CDR1 is SGHVS and CDR2 is FQNEAQ. The CDR3 sequence is 21 residues long. V was clipped by 0 bases and J by 3 bases, with 26 bases between them. Here the CDR3 DNA reads TGTGCCAGCAGCTTAGCCAGATCCCCCTTTACAGGTCGGCGTGACACCGGGGAGCTGTTTTTT. It encodes CASSLARSPFTGRRDTGELFF.

This chain connects TRBV7-2 to TRBJ1-6, with 11 bases matching TRBD1. Germline trimming cut 5 bases from V and 9 bases from J; bases unmatched to any gene: 6. CDR3 length: 15 amino acids. CDR1 is SGHTA, CDR2 FQGNSA, per germline. CDR3 region: CASSVLGTGGSPLHF. The CDR3 DNA is TGTGCCAGCAGCGTACTCGGGACAGGGGGTTCACCCCTCCACTTT.

At least ten counts were recorded for this clone. The genes are TRBV28 and TRBJ2-1, with 11 bases identical to TRBD2. Per the germline V gene, CDR1 is MDHEN and CDR2 is SYDVKM. The V segment lost 0 bases and the J segment 0 bases; nucleotides outside the gene matches: 1. This CDR3 spans 17 amino acids. The CDR3 nucleotides are TGTGCCAGCAGTTTATGGACTAGCGGGGACTCCTACAATGAGCAGTTCTTC. Residues: CASSLWTSGDSYNEQFF.

The chain employs TRBV13 and TRBJ1-6; D possibly corresponds to TRBD1 (6 bases). The CDR3 spans 14 residues. The germline gives CDR1 PRHDT, CDR2 FYEKMQ (reference sequence). The V and J ends lost 0 bases and 16 bases respectively, with 16 bases between them. The CDR3 spells CASSLGQGSSPLHF. In DNA form, the CDR3 reads TGTGCCAGCAGCTTAGGTCAGGGGTCAAGCCCTCTCCACTTT. The full variable domain, completed using reference TRBV13 and TRBJ1-6, is AAGVIQSPRHLIKEKRETATLKCYPIPRHDTVYWYQQGPGQDPQFLISFYEKMQSDKGSIPDRFSAQQFSDYHSELNMSSLELGDSALYFCASSLGQGSSPLHFGNGTRLTVT.

This clone was detected only a few times. V gene TRBV11-2 combines with J gene TRBJ1-4; 7 positions agree with TRBD1. Looked up from germline, CDR1 is SGHAT and CDR2 is FQNNGV. J lost 3 bases, V lost 4 bases, and 8 bases had no gene match. This CDR3 contains 16 residues. CDR3 residues: CASSSNRGRPNEKLFF. The CDR3 DNA is TGTGCCAGCAGCTCAAACAGGGGTCGTCCTAATGAAAAACTGTTTTTT.

Only a few counts were recorded for this clone. J is TRBJ2-1 and V is TRBV6-6, with D perhaps matching TRBD2 (7 bases). The V gene's germline CDR1 is MNHNY and CDR2 SVGAGI (reference sequence). The CDR3 is 16 amino acids. Trimming removed 1 base from V and 10 bases from J, with 20 bases in between. CDR3 coding DNA: TGTGCCAGCAGTTACTTTGGGGGGGGGCCTAGTCAAGAGCAGTTCTTC. Translation: CASSYFGGGPSQEQFF.

CDR3 region: CASSLGTGLGNQPQHF. The CDR3 DNA follows: TGTGCCAGCAGCTTAGGGACAGGGTTGGGCAATCAGCCCCAGCATTTT. The genes are TRBV7-8 and TRBJ1-5, with TRBD1 matching over 8 bases. The germline gives CDR1 SGHVS, CDR2 FQNEAQ. The J segment lost 2 bases and the V segment lost 1 base, leaving 4 bases of the junction unmatched. The CDR3 extends over 16 amino acids.

This rearrangement joins TRBV19 to TRBJ1-2; D call uncertain. The length of the CDR3 is 14 residues. The V gene's germline CDR1 is LNHDA and CDR2 SQIVND (reference sequence). V dropped 3 bases and J dropped 2 bases, with 10 bases sitting between them. As DNA, the CDR3 is TGTGCCAGTAGTATCTCGTCCGGGAACTATGGCTACACCTTC. Translated, it gives CASSISSGNYGYTF.

The genes are TRBV7-9 and TRBJ2-1, with 9 bases aligning to TRBD1. CDR1 is SEHNR, CDR2 FQNEAQ, per germline (reference sequence). The CDR3 totals 16 residues. Trimming at V came to 1 base and at J to 10 bases, leaving 11 bases not matched to a gene. This CDR3 is CASSLGGDRVKDEQFF. DNA of the CDR3: TGTGCCAGCAGCTTAGGGGGGGACAGGGTGAAGGACGAGCAGTTCTTC.

The gene calls are TRBV9 and TRBJ2-1, with 11 bases identical to TRBD2. V was pared by 3 bases and J by 9 bases, with 11 bases of the junction left unmatched. The CDR3 has 16 amino acids. Germline CDR1 and CDR2: SGDLS and YYNGEE. The CDR3 here is CASSEGSGGVLGEQFF. CDR3 sequence (DNA): TGTGCCAGCAGCGAGGGTAGCGGGGGGGTGCTGGGTGAGCAGTTCTTC.

This clone was seen only once. CDR3 loop: CASTQRSPNNQPQHF. The CDR3 region has the DNA TGTGCCAGTACCCAGCGGAGCCCGAACAATCAGCCCCAGCATTTT. This rearrangement joins TRBV19 to TRBJ1-5; D is undetermined. The germline V gene has CDR1 LNHDA and CDR2 SQIVND (reference sequence). This CDR3 comprises 15 residues. The V end lost 7 bases, the J end lost 3 bases, and 16 bases lay between the germline ends.

The genes are TRBV6-5 and TRBJ1-5, with no clear D. V lost 6 bases to trimming and J lost 0 bases, with 6 bases between them. The CDR3 loop spans 13 amino acids. The germline V gene has CDR1 MNHEY and CDR2 SVGAGI. CDR3 in amino acids: CASRAPSNQPQHF. CDR3 bases: TGTGCCAGCAGGGCCCCTAGCAATCAGCCCCAGCATTTT.

In DNA, the CDR3 is TGTGCCAGCAACCCAGCGACTAGCGGGAGTCACTATGAGCAGTTCTTC. Translated: CASNPATSGSHYEQFF. This chain joins TRBV5-5 and TRBJ2-1; TRBD2 matches at 12 bases. This CDR3 has 16 residues. With 6 bases clipped from V and 8 bases from J, the junction kept 12 bases outside the gene matches. Per germline, CDR1 SGHKS and CDR2 YYEKEE (reference sequence). The variable domain in full, with the rest retrieved from reference TRBV5-5 and TRBJ2-1, is DAGVTQSPTHLIKTRGQQVTLRCSPISGHKSVSWYQQVLGQGPQFIFQYYEKEERGRGNFPDRFSARQFPNYSSELNVNALLLGDSALYLCASNPATSGSHYEQFFGPGTRLTVL.

V and J are TRBV19 and TRBJ2-1; 11 bases fit TRBD1. The CDR3 has 15 amino acids. Germline trimming cut 5 bases from V and 7 bases from J; bases unmatched to any gene: 7. Germline loops: CDR1 LNHDA, CDR2 SQIVND (reference sequence). The CDR3 loop reads CASSPWDRGWNEQFF. The CDR3 coding sequence is TGTGCCAGTAGTCCCTGGGACAGGGGGTGGAATGAGCAGTTCTTC. Full variable domain (rest looked up from reference TRBV19 and TRBJ2-1): DGGITQSPKYLFRKEGQNVTLSCEQNLNHDAMYWYRQDPGQGLRLIYYSQIVNDFQKGDIAEGYSVSREKKESFPLTVTSAQKNPTAFYLCASSPWDRGWNEQFFGPGTRLTVL.